This T cell receptor (beta chain) was sequenced for a study of shared clonotypes between healthy human individuals. Sequenced by immunoSEQ multiplex PCR; TCRdb stores in-frame clones only, minus some. The sample contains a few million clones, approximately 94% of which appear only once. Germline loops: CDR1 WNHNN, CDR2 SYGVQD (reference sequence). The V end was cut by 5 bases, the J end by 2 bases, with 13 bases between. The CDR3 consists of 14 residues. The TCR sequence derives from a man aged 18 to 29 in good health. Sequenced input: naive CD4+ T cells sorted from blood. Subset meaning: CD45RA+ positively selected. This chain connects TRBV10-1 to TRBJ2-7; D is uncertain. The CDR3 DNA reads TGCGCCAGCAGTCGGACCGGGTCCGCCTACGAGCAGTACTTC. Encoded protein: CASSRTGSAYEQYF.